This is a list of T cell receptor beta chains from one sample in a study of OX40 agonist ivuxolimab in advanced cancers. Repertoires were generated with immunoSEQ multiplex PCR, while TCRdb's copy carries only in-frame clones and drops some. The sample shows 84,000 or so clones, approximately 80% of them seen only once. The sample in question was CD4+ or CD8+ T cells sorted from blood, obtained in a trial of the OX40 agonist ivuxolimab. The receptors here all came from an adult with an advanced solid tumor such as melanoma, head and neck, liver or kidney cancer. Both conserved end residues are part of each CDR3. A D gene is named only where the DNA matches it firmly. Clone size appears in some rows only: once, few, many, or a class for an expanded clone.

v_call	clone_size	j_call	d_call	cdr3_aa	cdr3_nt
TRBV10-1	once	TRBJ2-3	TRBD2	CASSVGSGITDTQYF	TGCGCCAGCAGTGTTGGCAGCGGGATCACAGATACGCAGTATTTT
TRBV5-6	-	TRBJ2-7	TRBD1	CASRPDRGLYEQYF	TGTGCCAGCAGGCCGGACAGGGGATTATACGAGCAGTACTTC
TRBV12-5	-	TRBJ2-7	-	CASAGGRSYEQYF	TGTGCTAGTGCAGGGGGGAGATCCTACGAGCAGTACTTC
TRBV5-6	-	TRBJ2-5	-	CASSLESGVRETQYF	TGTGCCAGCAGCTTGGAGTCAGGGGTTAGAGAGACCCAGTACTTC
TRBV19	-	TRBJ2-5	TRBD2	CASSIGGPGRETQYF	TGTGCCAGTAGTATAGGAGGGCCCGGGAGGGAGACCCAGTACTTC
TRBV7-2	-	TRBJ1-2	-	CASSTQGPGGYTF	TGTGCCAGCAGCACTCAGGGGCCGGGCGGCTACACCTTC
TRBV7-9	-	TRBJ2-1	-	CASSLKVSSSYNEQFF	TGTGCCAGCAGCTTAAAAGTCAGCAGCTCCTACAATGAGCAGTTCTTC
TRBV6-5	once	TRBJ2-2	-	CASSYAGYTGELFF	TGTGCCAGCAGTTATGCGGGGTACACCGGGGAGCTGTTTTTT
TRBV15	-	TRBJ2-1	-	CATSRDIASSSYNEQFF	TGTGCCACCAGCAGAGATATCGCTAGCAGCTCCTACAATGAGCAGTTCTTC
TRBV6-6	once	TRBJ2-5	-	CASSHDIKQETQYF	TGTGCCAGCAGCCACGATATTAAACAAGAGACCCAGTACTTC
TRBV4-2	once	TRBJ1-6	-	CASSQGGGYGHNSPLHF	TGTGCCAGCAGCCAAGGAGGGGGGTACGGCCATAATTCACCCCTCCACTTT
TRBV14	-	TRBJ1-5	-	CASSQDDDSLTGLENQPQHF	TGTGCCAGCAGCCAAGACGATGACTCGTTAACAGGGCTAGAGAATCAGCCCCAGCATTTT
TRBV29-1	-	TRBJ2-5	-	CSVLPMFQETQYF	TGCAGCGTCCTACCTATGTTCCAAGAGACCCAGTACTTC